This T cell receptor (beta chain) emerged from a study of Ad26.COV2.S vaccination and SARS-CoV-2 variants. The wider study: Donor joined the COV1001 Ad26.COV2.S trial arm. Ad26.COV2.S shots went into the muscle once or twice, 56 days apart.

Treatment specified: 15 to 20 received Ad26.COV2.S at low or high dose, single or two shots; 5 received placebo; per-sample allocation not given. The samples were gathered on day 63 after the first injection of vaccine or placebo. An adult of 18-55 years in Boston served as donor. Some clones are missing from TCRdb's copy, which holds only in-frame ones; the method was immunoSEQ multiplex PCR. The table lists 440,000 or so clones, roughly 87% of them singletons. General study results and limits: Placebo recipients trailed vaccine recipients in spike-specific TCR breadth.

With regard to this clone: Its antigen is as yet unknown.

The CDR3 has 13 residues. In germline, CDR1 is KGHSH, CDR2 LQKENI. V shed 3 bases and J shed 1 base, with 6 bases lying between them. The sample was peripheral blood, taken in a trial of Ad26.COV2.S vaccine versus placebo. The chain joins TRBV18 to TRBJ1-1; no definite D call. The receptor was isolated from a person between 18 and 60 years old who received the Ad26.COV2.S COVID-19 vaccine or a placebo. The CDR3 coding sequence is TGTGCCAGCTCACCGGTGTGGAACACTGAAGCTTTCTTT. Encoded protein: CASSPVWNTEAFF.